The source of this T cell receptor (beta chain) is a study of CD8+CD57+ T cells in acquired aplastic anemia. Study context: The average for DNA from sorted CD4+ and CD8+ cells was 3.2 ug. Healthy donors had, on average, about 9.9 million reads for their CD4+ cells. Study conclusions and caveats: CD8+ Simpson's diversity showed no significant patient-control difference. Patients and controls were found to share around 30 CD8+ CDR3 sequences.

With regard to this clonotype: Its antigen is not known. A read error is likely, as this CDR3 ends without the conserved phenylalanine or tryptophan.

Researchers used genomic DNA as the template to profile TCR beta VDJ and CDR3. A single record per CDR3 protein comes from TCRdb applying MiXCR to the reads. In the table there are hundreds of thousands of distinct CDR3 sequences, 65% to 75% of which are singletons. CDR3 length: 12 amino acids. The ends were cut back, 6 bases at V and 10 bases at J, with 15 bases in the middle. The germline CDR1 and CDR2 sequences are LNHNV and YYDKDF (reference sequence). The rearrangement uses TRBV15 and TRBJ1-2; unclear D gene. Sequencing used sorted CD4+, CD8+, or CD8+CD57+ T cells (not recorded which) from PBMCs. This receptor was taken from a human donor in good health, serving as a control. The CDR3 nucleotides are TGTGCCACCAGGGTAGCCACATTCGTCTACACCTTG. Protein sequence: CATRVATFVYTL.